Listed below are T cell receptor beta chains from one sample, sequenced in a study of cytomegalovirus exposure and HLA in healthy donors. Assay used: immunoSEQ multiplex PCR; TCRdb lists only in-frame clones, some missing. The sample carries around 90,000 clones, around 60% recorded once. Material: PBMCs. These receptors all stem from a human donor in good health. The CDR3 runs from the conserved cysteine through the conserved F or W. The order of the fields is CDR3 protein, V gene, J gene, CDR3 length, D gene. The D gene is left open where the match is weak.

CASSVAGGLVDTQYF,TRBV9,TRBJ2-3,15,TRBD2
CASRLRDSGTEAFF,TRBV19,TRBJ1-1,14,TRBD1
CASQTLQGRNTEAFF,TRBV5-1,TRBJ1-1,15,-
CASSLVGPDRAIGYTF,TRBV11-2,TRBJ1-2,16,TRBD1
CASSDGGEADTQYF,TRBV2,TRBJ2-3,14,-
CASSLGGSEGENF,TRBV5-4,TRBJ1-6,13,-
CASSIVGPGVEAFF,TRBV19,TRBJ1-1,14,-
CASSPDRANTEAFF,TRBV7-3,TRBJ1-1,14,TRBD1
CASSRTASEAYEQYF,TRBV5-4,TRBJ2-7,15,-
CASSWEAVGTQYF,TRBV7-3,TRBJ2-5,13,-
CASSPTGTKNIQYF,TRBV18,TRBJ2-4,14,TRBD1
CAISVGTGSFIGELFF,TRBV10-3,TRBJ2-2,16,TRBD1
CASTRGTPNEKLFF,TRBV2,TRBJ1-4,14,-
CASSLGQGDGYTF,TRBV5-1,TRBJ1-2,13,TRBD1
CASSELGGMMGNQPQHF,TRBV6-1,TRBJ1-5,17,-
CASSQDHRGPGVQTQYF,TRBV4-1,TRBJ2-5,17,TRBD1
CASSEGLQGGYGYTF,TRBV6-1,TRBJ1-2,15,TRBD1
CASSMGQGFGYTF,TRBV19,TRBJ1-2,13,TRBD1
CAWSVGGRGVYGYTF,TRBV30,TRBJ1-2,15,-
CASSVDWGQGGYTF,TRBV5-4,TRBJ1-2,14,-
CASSSKRGATDTQYF,TRBV7-2,TRBJ2-3,15,TRBD2
CASRLLANQETQYF,TRBV11-3,TRBJ2-5,14,-
CASSVSGLMQETQYF,TRBV6-1,TRBJ2-5,15,-
CASSPPPYEKLFF,TRBV7-2,TRBJ1-4,13,-
CASSLAGGPNEQYF,TRBV9,TRBJ2-7,14,TRBD2
CASSTSVSRGQETQYF,TRBV19,TRBJ2-5,16,-
CASSLLGLAGGNEQFF,TRBV7-6,TRBJ2-1,16,TRBD2
CASSLEGANTIYF,TRBV11-3,TRBJ1-3,13,-
CASSLGLAGGPFTYEQYF,TRBV4-3,TRBJ2-7,18,TRBD2
CASSIGSSRDTEAFF,TRBV19,TRBJ1-1,15,-
CASSPITGGGTQYF,TRBV4-3,TRBJ2-3,14,TRBD1
CASSLIAGDSYEQYF,TRBV7-3,TRBJ2-7,15,TRBD2
CASSHRRSLNTEAFF,TRBV7-9,TRBJ1-1,15,-
CASRPRGNTIYF,TRBV2,TRBJ1-3,12,-
CASSLRRDAEKLFF,TRBV28,TRBJ1-4,14,-
CASREGARAEAFF,TRBV2,TRBJ1-1,13,TRBD1
CASSKLWATKNIQYF,TRBV5-8,TRBJ2-4,15,-
CASSIQRGSTDTQYF,TRBV7-3,TRBJ2-3,15,TRBD2
CASSVEGSGAGELFF,TRBV9,TRBJ2-2,15,-
CASGLPGGNQPQHF,TRBV19,TRBJ1-5,14,-
CASSENGGEYNEQFF,TRBV2,TRBJ2-1,15,TRBD2
CASSQRQGLSRSSYNSPLHF,TRBV4-3,TRBJ1-6,20,TRBD1
CASSVGGGMDEQFF,TRBV9,TRBJ2-1,14,-
CASSLERLRGVDEQYF,TRBV7-9,TRBJ2-7,16,-
CASSLAGPYEQYF,TRBV5-4,TRBJ2-7,13,-